This T cell receptor (beta chain) was recorded in a study of T-cell memory formation after mild COVID-19. Study findings and constraints: Pre-infection memory harbored some responding clones, suggesting cross-reactive memory joined.

From the 5' RACE reads, TCRdb called clonotypes with MiXCR, one entry per CDR3 protein. This sample yields around 390,000 distinct CDR3 sequences, of which more than 15% are seen a single time; approximately 21% belongs to the top ten. The V and J ends lost 0 bases and 2 bases respectively, with 7 bases between them. The CDR3 extends over 14 amino acids. In germline, CDR1 is MGHRA, CDR2 YSYEKL. Remarks on this clonotype: As yet, its antigen is unknown.

The rearrangement uses TRBV4-1 and TRBJ2-5; D unclear. The sequence derives from a man between 18 and 35 years old who had mild COVID-19 (a few samples of this study predate the infection). Cell type and time point are not known. Sequencing input: PBMCs or a T cell subset sorted from them (not recorded which). For the CDR3, the DNA is TGCGCCAGCAGCCAAGAAACAGCGCAAGAGACCCAGTACTTC. It specifies CASSQETAQETQYF.